This T cell receptor beta chain originates from a study of blood T cell repertoires in COVID-19. Study summary: Some COVID-19 samples were acute and others convalescent; all came from the United States, Italy and Spain. From T cells, B-cell-depleted T cells, or PBMCs came the material, which was cDNA or gDNA.

Adults between about 18 and 95 years of age took part from some 25 US areas. Allocation to cohorts depended on clinical history reported by the participants. The protocol was immunoSEQ multiplex PCR, while the TCRdb copy is restricted to in-frame clones and leaves out a portion. The data hold some 290,000 clones, with approximately 90% observed a single time. Germline CDR1 is MDHEN and CDR2 is SYDVKM. Trimming cost V 5 bases and J 3 bases, with 11 bases left between them. This CDR3 has 14 amino acids. This TCR derives from a middle-aged woman with acute COVID-19. Sequencing was performed on PBMCs or T cells enriched from blood (not recorded which). The rearrangement uses TRBV28 and TRBJ1-5, with D tentatively TRBD1 (6 bases). CDR3 in amino acids: CASSRGGPNQPQHF. The DNA of the CDR3 is TGTGCCAGCAGTCGAGGGGGTCCCAATCAGCCCCAGCATTTT.